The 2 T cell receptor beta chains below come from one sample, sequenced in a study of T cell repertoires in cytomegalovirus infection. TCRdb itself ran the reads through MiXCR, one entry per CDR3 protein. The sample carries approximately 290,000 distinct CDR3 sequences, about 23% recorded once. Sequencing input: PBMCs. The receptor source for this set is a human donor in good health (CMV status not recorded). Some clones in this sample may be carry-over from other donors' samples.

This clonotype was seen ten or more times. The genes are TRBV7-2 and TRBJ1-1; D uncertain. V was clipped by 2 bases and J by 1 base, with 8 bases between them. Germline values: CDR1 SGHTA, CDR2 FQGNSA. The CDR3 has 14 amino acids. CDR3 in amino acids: CASSLMQANTEAFF. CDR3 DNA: TGTGCCAGCAGCTTAATGCAGGCGAACACTGAAGCTTTCTTT.

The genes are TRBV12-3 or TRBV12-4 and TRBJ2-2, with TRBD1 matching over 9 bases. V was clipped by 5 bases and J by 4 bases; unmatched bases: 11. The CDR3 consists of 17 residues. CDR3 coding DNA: TGTGCCAGCAGTCCTCTCCCGGGACAGGGTACCACCGGGGAGCTGTTTTTT. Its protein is CASSPLPGQGTTGELFF.